This passage covers 2 T cell receptor beta chains from one sample sequenced in a study of cytomegalovirus exposure and HLA in healthy donors (dated by TCRdb to the late 2010s). The library was produced with the immunoSEQ multiplex PCR assay. A mixture of 60 forward primers for TCR Vbeta segments and 13 reverse primers for TCR Jbeta segments was used in the multiplex PCR. Entries here come from immuneACCESS through TCRdb and include only in-frame sequences with V and J called. Some clones fail to appear in such tables; in the studies checked, an unresolved V gene covers under half of the shortfall, and the cause of the remainder is unknown. This sample lists tens of thousands of clones; about 70% were detected once. Together, the top ten hold about 20% of the sample. The sample consisted of PBMCs. These receptors originate from a woman between 50 and 59 years old in good health and CMV-seropositive.

This clone was observed a few times. V and J are TRBV5-1 and TRBJ1-1, with 12 bases matching TRBD1. After removal of 4 bases from V and 7 bases from J, the junction contained 8 bases not matched to a gene. CDR3 size: 15 residues. From germline, CDR1 is SGHRS and CDR2 YFSETQ. The CDR3, as DNA: TGCGCCAGCAGCCAAGCCGGGACAGGGGGCGATGAAGCTTTCTTT. It specifies CASSQAGTGGDEAFF.

The chain couples TRBV15 to TRBJ2-1; D remains unclear. This CDR3 is 12 amino acids long. Between the trimmed V and J ends, which lost 0 bases and 7 bases, there was a span of 4 bases. CDR1 and CDR2 from the germline V gene are LNHNV and YYDKDF (reference sequence). This CDR3 reads CATSRDLNEQFF. The CDR3 DNA follows: TGTGCCACCAGCAGAGATTTAAATGAGCAGTTCTTC.